This TCR beta chain came from a study of blood T cell repertoires in COVID-19. Across the whole study: Acute and convalescent COVID-19 specimens originated in the United States, Italy and Spain. PBMCs, B-cell-depleted T cells, or T cells provided the cDNA or gDNA that made up the material.

V dropped 6 bases and J dropped 1; count of bases not matched to a gene: 4. Germline CDR1 and CDR2: SNHLY and FYNNEI. The CDR3 covers 14 residues. In the source study's methods: Amplification with reference gene primers provided the estimates of nucleated cell counts. Some clones are missing from TCRdb's copy, which holds only in-frame ones; the method was immunoSEQ multiplex PCR. Clonal size and the V and J genes are those of that table, whereas D and trimming came from the DNA. The repertoire holds 200,000 to 300,000 clones, with approximately 90% as singletons. A note on this clone: The same CDR3 can be traced to other DNA sequences in this sample.

The sequencing sample was made of peripheral blood. V usage is TRBV2 and J usage is TRBJ2-5; TRBD1 matches 8 bases. This clonotype was obtained from a woman in her forties who had recovered from COVID-19. In DNA, the CDR3 is TGTGCCAGCAGCGCGGACAGGGCCCAAGAGACCCAGTACTTC. This translates into CASSADRAQETQYF.